Detailed here is one T cell receptor beta chain. Data came from immunoSEQ multiplex PCR; TCRdb stores just in-frame clones and leaves some out. The sample holds 75,000 to 90,000 clones; roughly 78% are singletons and the top ten take around 33%. The V and J ends lost 4 bases and 1 base, in that order; junction bases with no gene match: 11. The CDR3 sequence is 16 residues long. Germline V gene lookup returns CDR1 SGHRS and CDR2 YFSETQ. These data are taken from a study of blood T cell repertoires in COVID-19. Study in general: T cells, B-cell-depleted T cells, or PBMCs provided the cDNA or gDNA that served as material.

This clonotype originated in a man aged 55-75 years with COVID-19, enrolled during active disease. Material for sequencing was peripheral blood. The rearrangement uses TRBV5-1 and TRBJ2-7, with 7 bases matching TRBD2. The CDR3 loop is CASSLAYPRGSYEQYF. Written as DNA, the CDR3 is TGCGCCAGCAGCCTAGCATACCCGCGGGGGTCCTACGAGCAGTACTTC.